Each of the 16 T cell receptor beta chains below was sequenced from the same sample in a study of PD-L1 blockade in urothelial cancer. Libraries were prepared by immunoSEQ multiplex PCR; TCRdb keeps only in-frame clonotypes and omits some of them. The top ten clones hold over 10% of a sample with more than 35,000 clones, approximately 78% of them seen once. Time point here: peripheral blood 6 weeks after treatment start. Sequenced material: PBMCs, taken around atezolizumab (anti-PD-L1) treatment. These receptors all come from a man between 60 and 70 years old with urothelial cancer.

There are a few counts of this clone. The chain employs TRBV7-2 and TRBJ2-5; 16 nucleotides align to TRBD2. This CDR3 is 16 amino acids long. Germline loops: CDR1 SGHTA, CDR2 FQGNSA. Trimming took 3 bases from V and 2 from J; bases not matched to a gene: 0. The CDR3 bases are TGTGCCAGCAGCTTGGGACTAGCGGGAGGGCAAGAGACCCAGTACTTC. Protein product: CASSLGLAGGQETQYF.

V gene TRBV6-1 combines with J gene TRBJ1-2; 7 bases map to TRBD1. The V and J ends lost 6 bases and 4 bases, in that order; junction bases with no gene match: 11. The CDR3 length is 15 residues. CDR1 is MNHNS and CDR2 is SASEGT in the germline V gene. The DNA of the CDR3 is TGTGCCAGCAGCGACGGGACAGTCGGGAGCTATGGCTACACCTTC. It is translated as CASSDGTVGSYGYTF.

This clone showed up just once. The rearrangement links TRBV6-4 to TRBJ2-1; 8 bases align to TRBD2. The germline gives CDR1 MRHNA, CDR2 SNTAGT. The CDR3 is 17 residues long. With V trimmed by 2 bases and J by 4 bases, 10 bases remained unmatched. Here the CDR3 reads CASSDGPVAGIYNEQFF. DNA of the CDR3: TGTGCCAGCAGTGACGGGCCAGTAGCGGGGATTTACAATGAGCAGTTCTTC.

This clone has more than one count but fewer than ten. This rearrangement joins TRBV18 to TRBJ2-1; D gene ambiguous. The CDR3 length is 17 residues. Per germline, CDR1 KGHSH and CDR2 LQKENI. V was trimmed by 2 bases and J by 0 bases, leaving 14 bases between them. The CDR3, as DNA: TGTGCCAGCTCACCAGCGGAAGGTGGAAACTCCTACAATGAGCAGTTCTTC. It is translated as CASSPAEGGNSYNEQFF.

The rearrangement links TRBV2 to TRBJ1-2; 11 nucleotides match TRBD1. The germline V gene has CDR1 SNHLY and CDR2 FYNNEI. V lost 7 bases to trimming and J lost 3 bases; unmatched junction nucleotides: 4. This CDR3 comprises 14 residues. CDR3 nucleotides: TGTGCCAGCAAATGGACAGGGGGCGACTATGGCTACACCTTC. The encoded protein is CASKWTGGDYGYTF.

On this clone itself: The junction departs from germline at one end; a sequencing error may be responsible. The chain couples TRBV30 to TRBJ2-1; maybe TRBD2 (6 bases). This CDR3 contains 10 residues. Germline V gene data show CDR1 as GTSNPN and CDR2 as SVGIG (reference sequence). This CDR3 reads CAWSSGGQVF. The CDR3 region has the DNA TGTGCCTGGAGTTCAGGAGGGCAGGTCTTC.

CDR3 DNA sequence: TGTGCCAGCAGACCCACCGGGACAGGGGGCAACGAGCAGTACTTC. It translates to CASRPTGTGGNEQYF. This chain joins TRBV27 and TRBJ2-7, with 12 bases identical to TRBD1. V was pared by 6 bases and J by 5 bases, with 8 bases of the junction left unmatched. CDR3 length: 15 residues. Germline V gene sequence: CDR1 MNHEY, CDR2 SMNVEV (reference sequence).

CDR3 nucleotides: TGTGCCAGCAGCTTGGATGTGGCCCCTGAAGCTTTCTTT. Amino acid sequence: CASSLDVAPEAFF. This sequence joins TRBV5-6 and TRBJ1-1; D is uncertain. Deletions cut 0 bases from V and 6 bases from J, with 9 bases between. This CDR3 region has 13 residues. The germline V gene encodes CDR1 SGHDT and CDR2 YYEEEE.

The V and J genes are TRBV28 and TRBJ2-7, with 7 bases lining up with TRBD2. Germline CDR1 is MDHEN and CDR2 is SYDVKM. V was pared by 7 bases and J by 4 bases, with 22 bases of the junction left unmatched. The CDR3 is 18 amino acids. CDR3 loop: CASNSVGAGGVGRYEQYF. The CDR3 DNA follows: TGTGCCAGCAACTCTGTAGGGGCTGGGGGGGTTGGTCGATACGAGCAGTACTTC.

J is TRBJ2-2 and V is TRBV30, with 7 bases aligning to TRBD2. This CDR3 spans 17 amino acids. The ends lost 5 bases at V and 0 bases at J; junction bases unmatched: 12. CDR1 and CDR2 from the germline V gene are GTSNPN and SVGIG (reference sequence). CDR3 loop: CAWGRGLTDTNTGELFF. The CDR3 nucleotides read TGTGCCTGGGGGAGGGGACTAACGGACACGAACACCGGGGAGCTGTTTTTT.

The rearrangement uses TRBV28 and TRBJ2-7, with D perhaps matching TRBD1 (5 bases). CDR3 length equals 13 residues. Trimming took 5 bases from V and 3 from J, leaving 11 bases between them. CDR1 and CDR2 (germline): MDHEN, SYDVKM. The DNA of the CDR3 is TGTGCCAGCAGTCCGCCCGACAGCTACGAGCAGTACTTC. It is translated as CASSPPDSYEQYF. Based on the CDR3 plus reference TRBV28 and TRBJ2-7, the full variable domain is DVKVTQSSRYLVKRTGEKVFLECVQDMDHENMFWYRQDPGLGLRLIYFSYDVKMKEKGDIPEGYSVSREKKERFSLILESASTNQTSMYLCASSPPDSYEQYFGPGTRLTVT.

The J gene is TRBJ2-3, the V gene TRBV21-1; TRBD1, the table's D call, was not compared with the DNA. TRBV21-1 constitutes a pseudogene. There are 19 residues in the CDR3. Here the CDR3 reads CASSKAPKPGTVSTDTQYF. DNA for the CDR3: TGTGCCAGCAGCAAAGCGCCGAAACCCGGGACAGTTAGCACAGATACGCAGTATTTT.

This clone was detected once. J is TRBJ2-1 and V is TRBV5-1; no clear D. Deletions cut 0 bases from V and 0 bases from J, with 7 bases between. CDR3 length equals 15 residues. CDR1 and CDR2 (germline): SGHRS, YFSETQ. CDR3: CASSLERNSYNEQFF. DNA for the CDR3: TGCGCCAGCAGCTTGGAGCGTAACTCCTACAATGAGCAGTTCTTC. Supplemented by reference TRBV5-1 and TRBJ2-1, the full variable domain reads KAGVTQTPRYLIKTRGQQVTLSCSPISGHRSVSWYQQTPGQGLQFLFEYFSETQRNKGNFPGRFSGRQFSNSRSEMNVSTLELGDSALYLCASSLERNSYNEQFFGPGTRLTVL.

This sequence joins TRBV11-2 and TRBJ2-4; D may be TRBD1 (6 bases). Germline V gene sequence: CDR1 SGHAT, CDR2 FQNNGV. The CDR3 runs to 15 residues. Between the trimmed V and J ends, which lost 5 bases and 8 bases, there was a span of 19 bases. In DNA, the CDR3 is TGTGCCAGCAGCCCCATGGGGGCCAATAGGGACATTCAGTACTTC. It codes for CASSPMGANRDIQYF.

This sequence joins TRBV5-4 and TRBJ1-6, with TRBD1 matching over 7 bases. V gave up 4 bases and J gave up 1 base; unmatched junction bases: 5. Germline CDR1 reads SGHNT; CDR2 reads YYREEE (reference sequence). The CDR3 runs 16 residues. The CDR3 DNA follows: TGTGCCAGCAGCGCCAGGGGGGCTTCCTATAATTCACCCCTCCACTTT. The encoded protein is CASSARGASYNSPLHF.

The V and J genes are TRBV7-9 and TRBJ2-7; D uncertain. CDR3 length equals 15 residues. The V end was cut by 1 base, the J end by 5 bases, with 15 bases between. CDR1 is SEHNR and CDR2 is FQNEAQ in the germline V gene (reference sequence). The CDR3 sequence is CASSLGINEADEQYF. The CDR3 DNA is TGTGCCAGCAGCTTAGGTATTAACGAGGCGGACGAGCAGTACTTC.